The present T cell receptor beta chain was sequenced within a study of shared clonotypes between healthy human individuals. CDR1 and CDR2 (germline): MGHDK, SYGVNS. The ends were cut back, 5 bases at V and 8 bases at J, with 6 bases in the middle. CDR3 length: 11 residues. Genomic DNA belonging to each subset was distributed in equal measure over several immunoSEQ plates. In the original analysis: Junction-only sequences without quality scores came from ImmunoSEQ, so filtering differed. Generated by immunoSEQ multiplex PCR, the TCRdb table keeps only in-frame clones and is missing some. The V and J calls and clone size are taken from that table; D and trimming were inferred from the DNA. The sample yields roughly 510,000 clones, nearly 80% seen once. Unsorted samples drew genomic DNA from tens of millions of PBMCs. This clone came up a few times.

The TCR originated in a woman in her thirties or forties in good health. Some clones in this sample may be carry-over from other donors' samples. The chain uses TRBV25-1 and TRBJ2-2; no reliable D call. Sequences were obtained from PBMCs. The CDR3 sequence: CASSYLGELFF. The CDR3 bases are TGTGCCAGCAGTTATTTGGGGGAGCTGTTTTTT.